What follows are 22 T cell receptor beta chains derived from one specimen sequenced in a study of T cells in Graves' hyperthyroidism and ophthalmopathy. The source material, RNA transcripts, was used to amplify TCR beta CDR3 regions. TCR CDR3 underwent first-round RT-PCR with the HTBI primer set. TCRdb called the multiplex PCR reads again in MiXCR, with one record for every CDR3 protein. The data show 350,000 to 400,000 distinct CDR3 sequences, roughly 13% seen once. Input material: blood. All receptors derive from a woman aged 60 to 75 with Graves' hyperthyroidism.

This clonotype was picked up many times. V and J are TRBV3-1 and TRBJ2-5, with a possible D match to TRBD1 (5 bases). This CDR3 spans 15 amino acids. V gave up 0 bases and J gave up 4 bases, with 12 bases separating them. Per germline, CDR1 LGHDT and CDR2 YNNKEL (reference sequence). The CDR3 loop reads CASSQDTGSRETQYF. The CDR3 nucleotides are TGTGCCAGCAGCCAAGACACAGGTTCACGAGAGACCCAGTACTTC.

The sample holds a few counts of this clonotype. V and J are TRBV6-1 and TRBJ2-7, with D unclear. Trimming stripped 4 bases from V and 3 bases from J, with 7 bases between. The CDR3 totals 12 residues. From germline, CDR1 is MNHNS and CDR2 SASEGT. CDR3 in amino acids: CASSAMIYEQYF. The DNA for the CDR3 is TGTGCCAGCAGTGCCATGATCTACGAGCAGTACTTC.

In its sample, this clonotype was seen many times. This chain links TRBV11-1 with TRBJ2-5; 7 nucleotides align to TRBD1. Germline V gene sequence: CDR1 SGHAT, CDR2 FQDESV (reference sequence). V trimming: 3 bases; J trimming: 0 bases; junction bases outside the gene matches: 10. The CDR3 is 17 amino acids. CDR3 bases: TGTGCCAGCAGCTTGGGGGTGACAGGGATGTACCAAGAGACCCAGTACTTC. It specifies CASSLGVTGMYQETQYF.

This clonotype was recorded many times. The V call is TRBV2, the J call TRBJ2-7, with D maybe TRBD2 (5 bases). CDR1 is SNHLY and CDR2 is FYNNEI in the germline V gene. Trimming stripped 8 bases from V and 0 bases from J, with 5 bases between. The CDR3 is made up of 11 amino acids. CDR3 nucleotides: TGTGCCAGCGGGAGCTCCTACGAGCAGTACTTC. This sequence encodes CASGSSYEQYF.

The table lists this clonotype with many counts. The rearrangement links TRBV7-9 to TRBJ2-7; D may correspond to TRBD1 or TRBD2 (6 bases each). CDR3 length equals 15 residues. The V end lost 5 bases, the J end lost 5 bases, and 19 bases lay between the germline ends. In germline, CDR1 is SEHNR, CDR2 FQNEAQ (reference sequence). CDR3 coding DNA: TGTGCCAGCAGCCCCAAGGGGGGACAACCACACGAGCAGTACTTC. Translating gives CASSPKGGQPHEQYF.

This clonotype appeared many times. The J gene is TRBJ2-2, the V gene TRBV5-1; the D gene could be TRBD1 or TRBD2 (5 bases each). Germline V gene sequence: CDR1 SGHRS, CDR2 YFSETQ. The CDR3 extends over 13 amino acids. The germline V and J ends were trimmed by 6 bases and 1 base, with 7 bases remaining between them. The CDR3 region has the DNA TGCGCCAGCATTGGGGGGAACACCGGGGAGCTGTTTTTT. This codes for CASIGGNTGELFF.

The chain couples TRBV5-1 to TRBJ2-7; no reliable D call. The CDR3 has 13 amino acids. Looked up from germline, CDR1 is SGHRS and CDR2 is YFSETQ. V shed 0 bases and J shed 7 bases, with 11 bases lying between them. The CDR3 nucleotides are TGCGCCAGCAGCTTGGCCGTTCCGCCGGAGCAGTACTTC. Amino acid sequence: CASSLAVPPEQYF.

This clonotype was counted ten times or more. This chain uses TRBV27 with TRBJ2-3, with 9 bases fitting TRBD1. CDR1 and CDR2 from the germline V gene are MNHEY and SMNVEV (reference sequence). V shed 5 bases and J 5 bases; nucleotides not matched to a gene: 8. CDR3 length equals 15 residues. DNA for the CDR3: TGTGCCAGCAGTAGCACAGGGGGCACGAGAGATACGCAGTATTTT. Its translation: CASSSTGGTRDTQYF.

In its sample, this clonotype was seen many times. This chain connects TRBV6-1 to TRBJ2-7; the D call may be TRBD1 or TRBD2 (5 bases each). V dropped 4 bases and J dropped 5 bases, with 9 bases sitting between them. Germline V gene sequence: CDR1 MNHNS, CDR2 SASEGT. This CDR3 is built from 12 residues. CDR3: CASSGGRNEQYF. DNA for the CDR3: TGTGCCAGCAGTGGGGGACGCAACGAGCAGTACTTC.

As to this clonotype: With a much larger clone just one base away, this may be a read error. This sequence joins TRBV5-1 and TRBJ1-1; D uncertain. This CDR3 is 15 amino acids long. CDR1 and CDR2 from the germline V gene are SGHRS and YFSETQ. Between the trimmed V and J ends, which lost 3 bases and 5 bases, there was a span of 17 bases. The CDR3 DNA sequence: TGCGCCAGCAGCTCGGACCGGGCCCCAGAGACTGAAGCTTTCTTT. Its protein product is CASSSDRAPETEAFF.

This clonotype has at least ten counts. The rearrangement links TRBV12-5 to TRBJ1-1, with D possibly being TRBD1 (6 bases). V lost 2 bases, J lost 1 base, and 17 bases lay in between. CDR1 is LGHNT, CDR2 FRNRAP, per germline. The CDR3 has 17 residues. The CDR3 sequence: CASGLYLGGQRNTEAFF. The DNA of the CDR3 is TGTGCTAGTGGTTTGTACTTGGGCGGACAGAGGAACACTGAAGCTTTCTTT.

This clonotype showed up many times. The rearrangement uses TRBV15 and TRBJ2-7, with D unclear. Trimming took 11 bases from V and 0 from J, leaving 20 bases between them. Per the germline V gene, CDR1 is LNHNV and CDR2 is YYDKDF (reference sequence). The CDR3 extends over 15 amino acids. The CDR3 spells CAAGSSSANSYEQYF. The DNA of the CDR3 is TGTGCCGCCGGGTCTTCGAGCGCCAACTCCTACGAGCAGTACTTC.

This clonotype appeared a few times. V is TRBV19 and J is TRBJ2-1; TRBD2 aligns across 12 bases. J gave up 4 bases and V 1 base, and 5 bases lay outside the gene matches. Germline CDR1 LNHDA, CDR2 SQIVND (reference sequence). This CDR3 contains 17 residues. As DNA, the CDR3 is TGTGCCAGTAGTATAGCCCTAGCGGGAGGGGTTTACAATGAGCAGTTCTTC. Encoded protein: CASSIALAGGVYNEQFF.

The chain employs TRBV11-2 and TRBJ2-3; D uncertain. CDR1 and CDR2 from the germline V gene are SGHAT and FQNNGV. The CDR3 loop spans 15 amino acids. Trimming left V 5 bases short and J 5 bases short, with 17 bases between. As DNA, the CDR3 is TGTGCCAGCAGCCAAGATCTGGGATCCGGAGATACGCAGTATTTT. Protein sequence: CASSQDLGSGDTQYF.

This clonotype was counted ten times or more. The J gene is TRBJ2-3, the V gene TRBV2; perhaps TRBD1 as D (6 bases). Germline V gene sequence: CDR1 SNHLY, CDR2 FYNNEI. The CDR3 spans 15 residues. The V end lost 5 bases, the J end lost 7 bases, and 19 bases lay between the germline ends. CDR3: CASSPIQGSAHTQYF. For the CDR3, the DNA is TGTGCCAGCAGTCCCATACAGGGTTCAGCTCATACGCAGTATTTT. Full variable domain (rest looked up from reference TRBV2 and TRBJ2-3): EPEVTQTPSHQVTQMGQEVILRCVPISNHLYFYWYRQILGQKVEFLVSFYNNEISEKSEIFDDQFSVERPDGSNFTLKIRSTKLEDSAMYFCASSPIQGSAHTQYFGPGTRLTVL.

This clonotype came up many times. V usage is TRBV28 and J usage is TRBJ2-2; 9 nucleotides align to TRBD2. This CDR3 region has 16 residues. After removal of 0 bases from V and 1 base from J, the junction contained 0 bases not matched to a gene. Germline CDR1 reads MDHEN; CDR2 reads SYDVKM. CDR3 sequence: CASSLWTSGNTGELFF. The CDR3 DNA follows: TGTGCCAGCAGTTTATGGACTAGCGGGAACACCGGGGAGCTGTTTTTT.

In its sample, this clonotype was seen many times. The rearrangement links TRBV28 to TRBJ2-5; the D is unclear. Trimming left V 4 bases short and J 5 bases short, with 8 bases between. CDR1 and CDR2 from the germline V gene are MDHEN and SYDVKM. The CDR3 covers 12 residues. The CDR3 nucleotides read TGTGCCAGCAGTTCGTCAGCGGAGACCCAGTACTTC. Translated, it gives CASSSSAETQYF. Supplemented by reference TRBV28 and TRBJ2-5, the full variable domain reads DVKVTQSSRYLVKRTGEKVFLECVQDMDHENMFWYRQDPGLGLRLIYFSYDVKMKEKGDIPEGYSVSREKKERFSLILESASTNQTSMYLCASSSSAETQYFGPGTRLLVL.

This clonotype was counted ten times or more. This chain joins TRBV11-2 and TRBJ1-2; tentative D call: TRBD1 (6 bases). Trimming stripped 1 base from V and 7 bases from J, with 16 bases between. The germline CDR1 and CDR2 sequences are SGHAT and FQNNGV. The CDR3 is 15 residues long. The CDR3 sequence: CASSLGFGGAPGYTF. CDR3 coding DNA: TGTGCCAGCAGCTTAGGTTTCGGGGGCGCACCTGGCTACACCTTC.

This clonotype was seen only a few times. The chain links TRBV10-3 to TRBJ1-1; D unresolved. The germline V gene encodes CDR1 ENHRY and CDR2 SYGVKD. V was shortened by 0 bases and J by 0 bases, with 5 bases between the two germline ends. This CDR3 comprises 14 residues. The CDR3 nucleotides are TGTGCCATCAGTGAGTCTAGGATGAACACTGAAGCTTTCTTT. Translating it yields CAISESRMNTEAFF.

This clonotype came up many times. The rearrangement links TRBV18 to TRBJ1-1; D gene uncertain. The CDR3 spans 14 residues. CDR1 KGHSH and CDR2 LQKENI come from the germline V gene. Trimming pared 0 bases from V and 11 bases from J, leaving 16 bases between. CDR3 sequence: CASSPPPPGLGAFF. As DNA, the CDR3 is TGTGCCAGCTCACCACCTCCACCTGGCCTCGGGGCTTTCTTT. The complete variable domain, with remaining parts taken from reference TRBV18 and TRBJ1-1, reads NAGVMQNPRHLVRRRGQEARLRCSPMKGHSHVYWYRQLPEEGLKFMVYLQKENIIDESGMPKERFSAEFPKEGPSILRIQQVVRGDSAAYFCASSPPPPGLGAFFGQGTRLTVV.

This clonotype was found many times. The CDR3: CASSRPGLAGAFEETQYF. DNA of the CDR3: TGTGCCAGCAGCCGCCCGGGACTAGCGGGAGCTTTCGAAGAGACCCAGTACTTC. The chain links TRBV7-9 to TRBJ2-5; 14 bases fit TRBD2. J was trimmed by 3 bases and V by 5 bases; bases with no gene match: 11. The CDR3 has 18 residues. Looked up from germline, CDR1 is SEHNR and CDR2 is FQNEAQ (reference sequence).

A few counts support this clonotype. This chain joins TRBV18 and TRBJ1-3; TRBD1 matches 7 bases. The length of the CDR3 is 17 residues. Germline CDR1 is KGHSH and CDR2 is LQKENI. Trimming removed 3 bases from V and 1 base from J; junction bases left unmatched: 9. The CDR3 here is CASSPDFGTASGNTIYF. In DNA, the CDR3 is TGTGCCAGCTCACCTGACTTCGGGACAGCTTCTGGAAACACCATATATTTT.